This entry lists 28 T cell receptor beta chains sequenced from one sample in a study of shared clonotypes between healthy human individuals. Profiled with immunoSEQ multiplex PCR; TCRdb holds only in-frame clones, not every one. This table has hundreds of thousands of clones, around 96% appearing once. Positive CCR7 selection of CD45RO-negative cells yielded the naive CD8 cells, and terminally differentiated effector memory CD45RA+ cells were excluded. Sequencing was performed on naive CD8+ T cells sorted from blood. All receptors derive from a woman between 25 and 40 years old in good health.

This clone was picked up one time. The chain has TRBV5-1 and TRBJ2-7; TRBD1 agrees at 10 bases. Trimming took 0 bases from V and 7 from J; bases not matched to a gene: 7. The CDR3 is made up of 15 amino acids. The V gene's germline CDR1 is SGHRS and CDR2 YFSETQ. CDR3 sequence (DNA): TGCGCCAGCAGCTTGGGGGGACAGGGGATTCTGGAGCAGTACTTC. It translates to CASSLGGQGILEQYF.

The table lists this clone with a count of one. The chain combines TRBV11-2 with TRBJ1-3; no definite D call. The CDR3 loop spans 15 amino acids. Per the germline V gene, CDR1 is SGHAT and CDR2 is FQNNGV. V was pared by 5 bases and J by 0 bases, with 11 bases between. The CDR3 reads CASSRQFGSGNTIYF. As DNA, the CDR3 is TGTGCCAGCAGCCGCCAGTTTGGCTCTGGAAACACCATATATTTT.

The V and J genes are TRBV6-1 and TRBJ2-1, with a tentative D call TRBD2 (5 bases). The CDR3 covers 14 residues. The V gene's germline CDR1 is MNHNS and CDR2 SASEGT. V lost 10 bases and J lost 3, with 16 bases in between. The CDR3 sequence is CATLPGLDYNEQFF. In nucleotides, the CDR3 is TGTGCCACCCTCCCGGGGTTGGACTACAATGAGCAGTTCTTC.

The CDR3 loop is CASSAEPTTYSIRSYEQYF. The DNA of the CDR3 is TGTGCCAGCAGCGCGGAACCCACTACATATTCCATTCGTTCCTACGAGCAGTACTTC. The chain recombines TRBV9 with TRBJ2-7; D call uncertain. The germline V gene encodes CDR1 SGDLS and CDR2 YYNGEE. V lost 3 bases, J lost 1 base, and 26 bases lay in between. The CDR3 consists of 19 residues.

The chain is built from TRBV6-5 and TRBJ2-7; D uncertain. CDR3 length equals 14 residues. From germline, CDR1 is MNHEY and CDR2 SVGAGI. Trimming took 6 bases from V and 3 from J, leaving 15 bases between them. CDR3 bases: TGTGCCAGCAGAAGTTATTCCCGCCTCTACGAGCAGTACTTC. The encoded protein is CASRSYSRLYEQYF.

This rearrangement joins TRBV11-2 to TRBJ2-7, with 9 nucleotides matching TRBD2. The germline gives CDR1 SGHAT, CDR2 FQNNGV. J gave up 2 bases and V 0 bases, and 11 bases lay outside the gene matches. CDR3 length: 18 residues. The CDR3 protein is CASSLDIYAGGPAYEQYF. DNA of the CDR3: TGTGCCAGCAGCTTAGATATTTATGCGGGAGGGCCAGCCTACGAGCAGTACTTC.

The chain uses TRBV6-6 and TRBJ1-2; perhaps TRBD1 as D (5 bases). Trimming pared 7 bases from V and 2 bases from J, leaving 20 bases between. Looked up from germline, CDR1 is MNHNY and CDR2 is SVGAGI (reference sequence). This CDR3 has 16 residues. This CDR3 is CASTQGRGQNNYGYTF. CDR3 sequence (DNA): TGTGCCAGCACTCAAGGGAGGGGCCAAAACAACTATGGCTACACCTTC.

The V gene is TRBV7-2, the J gene TRBJ2-7; no firm D call. The V and J ends lost 3 bases and 2 bases respectively, with 14 bases between them. The CDR3 spans 15 residues. Germline-derived CDR1 and CDR2 are SGHTA and FQGNSA. The CDR3 nucleotides are TGTGCCAGCAGCTTGAGACCAACTAATCCCTACGAGCAGTACTTC. Its protein product is CASSLRPTNPYEQYF.

The CDR3 DNA reads as TGTGCCAGCAGACCTAGCGACACCTACGAGCAGTACTTC. Protein product: CASRPSDTYEQYF. The rearrangement joins TRBV14 to TRBJ2-7; D is possibly TRBD2 (6 bases). The V end was cut by 6 bases, the J end by 2 bases, with 11 bases between. Germline CDR1 reads SGHDN; CDR2 reads FVKESK. CDR3 length: 13 amino acids.

This chain uses TRBV27 with TRBJ2-5; D possibly corresponds to TRBD2 (7 bases). The CDR3 consists of 17 residues. The V end was cut by 6 bases, the J end by 3 bases, with 23 bases between. CDR1 is MNHEY, CDR2 SMNVEV, per germline (reference sequence). The CDR3 DNA follows: TGTGCCAGCAGACGACCCCCTGAGGGGGGGACTAAAGAGACCCAGTACTTC. Protein: CASRRPPEGGTKETQYF.

The chain joins TRBV9 to TRBJ1-3; D may be TRBD1 (6 bases). The CDR3 totals 17 residues. Trimming took 0 bases from V and 4 from J, leaving 17 bases between them. The germline V gene has CDR1 SGDLS and CDR2 YYNGEE. The CDR3 protein is CASSVVAGGGSGNTIYF. CDR3 nucleotides: TGTGCCAGCAGCGTAGTCGCCGGTGGGGGCTCGGGAAACACCATATATTTT.

This chain uses TRBV13 with TRBJ1-1; D is uncertain. Trimming left V 3 bases short and J 0 bases short, with 8 bases between. The CDR3 has 14 amino acids. Germline values: CDR1 PRHDT, CDR2 FYEKMQ (reference sequence). CDR3 in DNA: TGTGCCAGCAGCTTCAGCGATCTGAACACTGAAGCTTTCTTT. Translated, it gives CASSFSDLNTEAFF.

V and J are TRBV5-6 and TRBJ2-1; D unclear. Trimming took off 2 bases at V and 6 bases at J, with 6 bases between the two ends. Looked up from germline, CDR1 is SGHDT and CDR2 is YYEEEE. The CDR3 consists of 12 residues. The CDR3 DNA sequence: TGTGCCAGCAGCTTCTCTCCCAATGAGCAGTTCTTC. It translates to CASSFSPNEQFF.

The chain is built from TRBV5-1 and TRBJ1-3, with D perhaps matching TRBD1 (5 bases). CDR1 is SGHRS, CDR2 YFSETQ, per germline. V was shortened by 5 bases and J by 7 bases, with 19 bases between the two germline ends. There are 15 residues in the CDR3. The CDR3 region has the DNA TGCGCCAGCAGGCCTAATATCGGGACTTTGAACACCATATATTTT. Residues: CASRPNIGTLNTIYF.

V usage is TRBV29-1 and J usage is TRBJ2-1; 10 bases align to TRBD1. V gave up 5 bases and J gave up 9 bases; unmatched junction bases: 10. The CDR3 is 14 residues long. CDR1 and CDR2 (germline): SQVTM, ANQGSEA. The CDR3 nucleotides are TGCAGCGTTTCCGGGACAGGGGTTCGGTTTGAGCAGTTCTTC. This sequence encodes CSVSGTGVRFEQFF.

The chain employs TRBV28 and TRBJ2-7; D gene ambiguous. The germline gives CDR1 MDHEN, CDR2 SYDVKM. The CDR3 has 14 amino acids. The V and J ends lost 2 bases and 0 bases respectively, with 8 bases between them. The CDR3 DNA sequence: TGTGCCAGCAGTTTAAGGCGGCTCTCCTACGAGCAGTACTTC. The encoded protein is CASSLRRLSYEQYF.

This rearrangement joins TRBV10-3 to TRBJ1-5, with TRBD1 identical over 7 bases. Germline assignment: CDR1 ENHRY and CDR2 SYGVKD. V shed 3 bases, J shed 6 bases, and the junction held 5 bases outside the gene matches. The CDR3 runs 14 residues. CDR3: CAISEGDSGQPQHF. Here the CDR3 DNA reads TGTGCCATCAGTGAAGGGGACAGTGGTCAGCCCCAGCATTTT.

This clone came up once. CDR3 region: CASSWTSGTTDTQYF. The CDR3 region has the DNA TGTGCCAGCAGCTGGACTAGCGGGACCACAGATACGCAGTATTTT. The rearrangement joins TRBV5-6 to TRBJ2-3, with 12 nucleotides matching TRBD2. V was pared by 3 bases and J by 2 bases, with 1 base of the junction left unmatched. The CDR3 extends over 15 amino acids. Germline V gene data show CDR1 as SGHDT and CDR2 as YYEEEE.

The J gene is TRBJ2-7, the V gene TRBV7-8; 10 bases match TRBD1. Unmatched junction bases numbered 8, after V lost 5 bases and J lost 4 bases. There are 15 residues in the CDR3. Germline V gene sequence: CDR1 SGHVS, CDR2 FQNEAQ. The CDR3 nucleotides are TGTGCCAGCAGCAGCCCGGGACAGGGGATATACGAGCAGTACTTC. It translates to CASSSPGQGIYEQYF.

The CDR3: CASSPPRLTYEQYF. In DNA, the CDR3 is TGTGCCAGCAGCCCGCCCAGACTCACCTACGAGCAGTACTTC. The chain uses TRBV28 and TRBJ2-7; D is ambiguous. Germline V CDR1 and CDR2: MDHEN, SYDVKM. The V end was cut by 6 bases, the J end by 2 bases, with 14 bases between. This CDR3 has 14 residues.

The V gene is TRBV30, the J gene TRBJ1-2; D remains ambiguous. This CDR3 spans 14 amino acids. CDR1 and CDR2 from the germline V gene are GTSNPN and SVGIG (reference sequence). Between the trimmed V and J ends, which lost 0 bases and 2 bases, there was a span of 10 bases. DNA for the CDR3: TGTGCCTGGAGTGTCGGACTAAACAACTATGGCTACACCTTC. It codes for CAWSVGLNNYGYTF.

The chain carries TRBV9 and TRBJ2-3; no reliable D call. The germline V gene encodes CDR1 SGDLS and CDR2 YYNGEE. The CDR3 is 13 amino acids. V was shortened by 1 base and J by 4 bases, with 7 bases between the two germline ends. The CDR3 DNA reads as TGTGCCAGCAGCGTAATTTCCTCAGATACGCAGTATTTT. Its protein product is CASSVISSDTQYF. Full variable domain (remainder filled in from reference TRBV9 and TRBJ2-3): DSGVTQTPKHLITATGQRVTLRCSPRSGDLSVYWYQQSLDQGLQFLIQYYNGEERAKGNILERFSAQQFPDLHSELNLSSLELGDSALYFCASSVISSDTQYFGPGTRLTVL.

The rearrangement joins TRBV5-6 to TRBJ2-5; TRBD1 matches 8 bases. Germline CDR1 SGHDT, CDR2 YYEEEE. Trimming cost V 0 bases and J 4 bases; bases outside gene matches: 2. There are 14 residues in the CDR3. The CDR3 protein is CASSLGTGRETQYF. As DNA, the CDR3 is TGTGCCAGCAGCTTGGGGACAGGGCGAGAGACCCAGTACTTC.

The chain couples TRBV5-6 to TRBJ1-1; D gene ambiguous. The V end lost 3 bases, the J end lost 3 bases, and 3 bases lay between the germline ends. This CDR3 is 11 amino acids long. Germline assignment: CDR1 SGHDT and CDR2 YYEEEE. The CDR3 DNA is TGTGCCAGCAGCTACCACACTGAAGCTTTCTTT. Protein product: CASSYHTEAFF.

The table lists this clone with a few counts. In DNA form, the CDR3 reads TGTGCCAGCAGCTTGGGCAGGGGGCCCTACGAGCAGTACTTC. It is translated as CASSLGRGPYEQYF. The V call is TRBV7-9, the J call TRBJ2-7; 8 bases match TRBD1. Unmatched junction bases numbered 3, after V lost 3 bases and J lost 2 bases. Germline V gene data show CDR1 as SEHNR and CDR2 as FQNEAQ (reference sequence). The CDR3 extends over 14 amino acids.

V usage is TRBV5-6 and J usage is TRBJ2-7; TRBD2 aligns across 10 bases. With 0 bases clipped from V and 5 bases from J, the junction kept 8 bases outside the gene matches. CDR3 length equals 16 residues. Germline V CDR1 and CDR2: SGHDT, YYEEEE. The CDR3 DNA follows: TGTGCCAGCAGCTTGGCGGCTAGCGGGAGTCTCCACGAGCAGTACTTC. Translating it yields CASSLAASGSLHEQYF. The full variable domain, rest sourced from reference TRBV5-6 and TRBJ2-7, is DAGVTQSPTHLIKTRGQQVTLRCSPKSGHDTVSWYQQALGQGPQFIFQYYEEEERQRGNFPDRFSGHQFPNYSSELNVNALLLGDSALYLCASSLAASGSLHEQYFGPGTRLTVT.

The genes are TRBV7-9 and TRBJ2-1, with TRBD2 matching 7 bases. V was clipped by 5 bases and J by 7 bases; unmatched bases: 11. CDR1 and CDR2 (germline): SEHNR, FQNEAQ (reference sequence). CDR3 length: 15 residues. Here the CDR3 reads CASSASLAEANEQFF. Written as DNA, the CDR3 is TGTGCCAGCAGCGCAAGCCTAGCGGAGGCTAATGAGCAGTTCTTC.

This clone was observed a few times. The rearrangement links TRBV4-2 to TRBJ2-7, with TRBD1 as a possible D gene (5 bases). The CDR3 sequence is 11 residues long. V gave up 5 bases and J gave up 3 bases, with 5 bases separating them. Germline V gene sequence: CDR1 LGHNA, CDR2 YNFKEQ. CDR3 DNA: TGTGCCAGCAGCGACAGCTACGAGCAGTACTTC. Translation: CASSDSYEQYF.